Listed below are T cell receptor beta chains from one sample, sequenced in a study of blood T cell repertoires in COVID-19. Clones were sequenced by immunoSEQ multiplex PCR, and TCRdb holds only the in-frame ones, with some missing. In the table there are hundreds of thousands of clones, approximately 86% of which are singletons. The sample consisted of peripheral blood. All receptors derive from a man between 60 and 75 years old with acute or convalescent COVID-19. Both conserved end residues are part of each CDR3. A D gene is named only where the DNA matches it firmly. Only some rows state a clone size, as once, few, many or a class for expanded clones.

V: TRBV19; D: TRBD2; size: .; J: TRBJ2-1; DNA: TGTGCCAGTAGTCGACTAGCGGGGGGTACTACCTCCTACAATGAGCAGTTCTTC; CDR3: CASSRLAGGTTSYNEQFF
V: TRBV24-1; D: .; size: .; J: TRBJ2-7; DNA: TGTGCCACCAGTGACCCCAACAGCAACCCCCACGAGCAGTACTTC; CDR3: CATSDPNSNPHEQYF
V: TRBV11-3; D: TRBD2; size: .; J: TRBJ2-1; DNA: TGTGCCAGCAGCTTAGGTGGGACTAGCAGCTACAATGAGCAGTTCTTC; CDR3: CASSLGGTSSYNEQFF
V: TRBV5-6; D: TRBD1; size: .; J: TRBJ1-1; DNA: TGTGCCAGCAGCCCCGACAGGGCGGCTGAAGCTTTCTTT; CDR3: CASSPDRAAEAFF
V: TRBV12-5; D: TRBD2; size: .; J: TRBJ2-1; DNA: TGTGCTAGTGGCCCGACTAGCGGGGGGGCCTACAATGAGCAGTTCTTC; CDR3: CASGPTSGGAYNEQFF
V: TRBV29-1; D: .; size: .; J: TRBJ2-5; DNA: TGCAGCGTTCCGACAGGGAGGGAGACCCAGTACTTC; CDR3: CSVPTGRETQYF
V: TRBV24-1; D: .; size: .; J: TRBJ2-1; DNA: TGTGCCACCAGCCATCCGGAGGGGACCTACAATGAGCAGTTCTTC; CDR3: CATSHPEGTYNEQFF
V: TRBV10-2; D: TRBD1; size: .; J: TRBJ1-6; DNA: TGCGCCAGCAGGGGACAGGGCGCTTCTAATTCACCCCTCCACTTT; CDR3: CASRGQGASNSPLHF
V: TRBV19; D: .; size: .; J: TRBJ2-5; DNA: TGTGCCAGTAGCAACAAGGGGTTAGTCCAAGAGACCCAGTACTTC; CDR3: CASSNKGLVQETQYF
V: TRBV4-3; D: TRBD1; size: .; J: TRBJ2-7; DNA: TGCGCCAGCAGCCGGGGACAGGGGATCTACGAGCAGTACTTC; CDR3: CASSRGQGIYEQYF
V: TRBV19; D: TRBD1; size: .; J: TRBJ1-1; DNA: TGTGCCAGTAGTAACCGGGACAGCTCTGAAGCTTTCTTT; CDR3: CASSNRDSSEAFF
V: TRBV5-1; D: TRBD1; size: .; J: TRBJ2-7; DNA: TGCGCCAGCAGCTTAAAAACTCCCGGGACAGGTGCCGAGCAGTACTTC; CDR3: CASSLKTPGTGAEQYF
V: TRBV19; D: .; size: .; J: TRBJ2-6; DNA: TGTGCCAGTAGTATATTCACCGGACAGTTTAAATCTGGGGCCAACGTCCTGACTTTC; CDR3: CASSIFTGQFKSGANVLTF
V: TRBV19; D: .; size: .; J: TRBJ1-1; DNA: TGTGCCAGTAGGTACAGCTCTCAAAACACTGAAGCTTTCTTT; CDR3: CASRYSSQNTEAFF
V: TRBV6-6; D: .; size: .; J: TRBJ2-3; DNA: TGTGCCAGCAGTTACTCGCTGGGGACTAGCACAGATACGCAGTATTTT; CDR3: CASSYSLGTSTDTQYF
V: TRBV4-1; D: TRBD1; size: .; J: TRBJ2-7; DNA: TGCGCCAGCAGCCAGGACAGGGTCCCCTACTACGAGCAGTACTTC; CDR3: CASSQDRVPYYEQYF
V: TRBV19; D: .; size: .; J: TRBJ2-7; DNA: TGTGCCAGTAGTATATCCCCAACGGGCAGGGGGGTCTATGAGCAGTACTTC; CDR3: CASSISPTGRGVYEQYF
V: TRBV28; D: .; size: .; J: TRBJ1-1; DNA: TGTGCCAGCAAGGTCGTCGGGACTGAAGCTTTCTTT; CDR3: CASKVVGTEAFF
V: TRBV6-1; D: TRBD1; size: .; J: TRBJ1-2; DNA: TGTGCCAGCAGTGAAGGGAGGGGGCGGCGGGACACCTTC; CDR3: CASSEGRGRRDTF
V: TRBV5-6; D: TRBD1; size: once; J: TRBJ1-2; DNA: TGTGCCAGCAGCCCGGACAGGGTACAAGGCTACACCTTC; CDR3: CASSPDRVQGYTF
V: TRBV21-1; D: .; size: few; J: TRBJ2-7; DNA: TGTGCCAGCAGCAAATGGGGGGGGCGCAGGGTTTTTTGGGCCTACGAGCAGTACTTC; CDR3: CASSKWGGRRVFWAYEQYF
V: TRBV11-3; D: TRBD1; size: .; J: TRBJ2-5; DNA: TGTGCCAGCAGCTGCGCTCTGCTCGTTTTACCGGGACAGGAGATGGAGACCCAGTACTTC; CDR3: CASSCALLVLPGQEMETQYF
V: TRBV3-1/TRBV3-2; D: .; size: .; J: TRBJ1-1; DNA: TGTGCCTGCAGCCGTGGGGGGGGTGGGAATGAAGCTTTCTTT; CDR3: CACSRGGGGNEAFF
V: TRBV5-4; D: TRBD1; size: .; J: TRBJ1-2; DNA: TGTGCCAGCAGCCGAGGAGGGGGCGACGGCTACACCTTC; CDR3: CASSRGGGDGYTF
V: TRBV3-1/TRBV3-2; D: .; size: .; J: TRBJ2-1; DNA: TGTGCCAGCAGCCAGGCGGGGACCTACAATGAGCAGTTCTTC; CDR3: CASSQAGTYNEQFF
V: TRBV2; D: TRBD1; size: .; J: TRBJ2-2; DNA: TGTGCCCGTGCGCCAGAGGACAGGTATCAGTCAGGGGAGCTGTTTTTT; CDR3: CARAPEDRYQSGELFF